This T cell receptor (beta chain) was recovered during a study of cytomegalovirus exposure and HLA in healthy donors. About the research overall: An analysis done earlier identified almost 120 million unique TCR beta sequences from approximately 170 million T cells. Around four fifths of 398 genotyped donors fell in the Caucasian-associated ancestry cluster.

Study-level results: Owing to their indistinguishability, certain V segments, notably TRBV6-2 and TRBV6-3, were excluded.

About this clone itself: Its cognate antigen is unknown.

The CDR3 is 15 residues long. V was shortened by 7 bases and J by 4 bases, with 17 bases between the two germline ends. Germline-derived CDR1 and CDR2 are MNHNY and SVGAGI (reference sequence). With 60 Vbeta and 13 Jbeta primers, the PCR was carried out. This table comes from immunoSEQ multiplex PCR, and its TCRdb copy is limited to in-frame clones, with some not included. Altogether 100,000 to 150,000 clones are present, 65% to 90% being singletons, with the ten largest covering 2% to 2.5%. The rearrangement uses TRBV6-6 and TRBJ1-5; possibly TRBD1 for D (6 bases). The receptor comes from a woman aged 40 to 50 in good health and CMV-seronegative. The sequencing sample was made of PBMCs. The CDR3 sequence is CASNALQGSNQPQHF. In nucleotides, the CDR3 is TGTGCCAGCAATGCTCTACAGGGATCTAATCAGCCCCAGCATTTT.